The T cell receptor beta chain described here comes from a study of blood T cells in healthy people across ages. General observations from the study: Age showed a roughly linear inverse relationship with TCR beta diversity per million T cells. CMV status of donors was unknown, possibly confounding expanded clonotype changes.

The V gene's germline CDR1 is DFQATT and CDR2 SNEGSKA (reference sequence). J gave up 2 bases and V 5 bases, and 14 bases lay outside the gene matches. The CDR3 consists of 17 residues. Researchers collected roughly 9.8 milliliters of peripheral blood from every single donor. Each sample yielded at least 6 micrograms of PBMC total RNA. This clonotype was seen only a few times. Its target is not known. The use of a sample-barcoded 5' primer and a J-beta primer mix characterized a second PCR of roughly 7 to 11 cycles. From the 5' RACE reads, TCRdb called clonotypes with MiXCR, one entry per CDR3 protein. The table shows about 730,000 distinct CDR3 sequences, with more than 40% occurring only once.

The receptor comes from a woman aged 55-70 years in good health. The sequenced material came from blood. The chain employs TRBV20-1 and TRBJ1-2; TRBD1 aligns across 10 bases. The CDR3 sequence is CSAPRPGQGGPNYGYTF. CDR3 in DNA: TGCAGTGCTCCCCGGCCCGGACAGGGGGGACCAAACTATGGCTACACCTTC.